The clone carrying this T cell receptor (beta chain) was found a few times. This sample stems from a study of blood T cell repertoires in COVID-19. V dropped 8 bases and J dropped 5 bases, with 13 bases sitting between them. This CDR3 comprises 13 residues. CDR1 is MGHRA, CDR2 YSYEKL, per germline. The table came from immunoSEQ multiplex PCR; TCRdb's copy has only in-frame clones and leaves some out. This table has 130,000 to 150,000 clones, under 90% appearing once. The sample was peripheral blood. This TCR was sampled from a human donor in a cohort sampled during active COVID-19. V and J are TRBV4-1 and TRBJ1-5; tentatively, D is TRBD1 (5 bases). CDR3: CASSGGEHQPQHF. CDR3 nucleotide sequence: TGCGCCAGCTCAGGAGGGGAGCATCAGCCCCAGCATTTT.